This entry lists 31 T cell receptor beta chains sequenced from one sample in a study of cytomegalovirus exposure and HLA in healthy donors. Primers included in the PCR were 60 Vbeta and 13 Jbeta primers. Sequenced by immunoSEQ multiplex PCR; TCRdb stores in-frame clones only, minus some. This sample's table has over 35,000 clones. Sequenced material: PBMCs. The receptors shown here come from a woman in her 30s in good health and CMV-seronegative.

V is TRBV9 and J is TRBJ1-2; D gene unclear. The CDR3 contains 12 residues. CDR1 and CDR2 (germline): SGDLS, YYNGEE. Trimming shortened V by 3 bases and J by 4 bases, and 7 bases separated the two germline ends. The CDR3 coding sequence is TGTGCCAGCAGCGCCCCGAGCTATGGCTACACCTTC. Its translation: CASSAPSYGYTF.

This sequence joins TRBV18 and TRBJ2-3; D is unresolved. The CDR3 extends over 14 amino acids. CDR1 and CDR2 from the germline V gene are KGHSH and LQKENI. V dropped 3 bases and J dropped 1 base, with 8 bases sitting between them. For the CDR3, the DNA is TGTGCCAGCTCACCTCCGACACGCACAGATACGCAGTATTTT. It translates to CASSPPTRTDTQYF.

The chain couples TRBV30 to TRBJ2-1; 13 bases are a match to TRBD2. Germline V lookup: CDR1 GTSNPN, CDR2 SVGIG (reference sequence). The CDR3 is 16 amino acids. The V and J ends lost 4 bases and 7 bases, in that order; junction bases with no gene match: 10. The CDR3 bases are TGTGCCTGGACGGGACTAGCGGGACCGGGTGTGAATGAGCAGTTCTTC. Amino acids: CAWTGLAGPGVNEQFF.

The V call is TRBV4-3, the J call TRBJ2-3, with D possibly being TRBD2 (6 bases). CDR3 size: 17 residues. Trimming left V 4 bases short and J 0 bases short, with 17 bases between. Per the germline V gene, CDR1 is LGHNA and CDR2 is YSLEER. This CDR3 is CASSRDSRGTSTDTQYF. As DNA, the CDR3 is TGCGCCAGCAGCCGTGATTCCCGGGGGACTAGCACAGATACGCAGTATTTT.

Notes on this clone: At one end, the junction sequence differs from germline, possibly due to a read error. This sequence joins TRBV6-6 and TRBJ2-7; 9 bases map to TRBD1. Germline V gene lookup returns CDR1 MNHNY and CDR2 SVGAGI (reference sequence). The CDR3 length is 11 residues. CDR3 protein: CASSSGTGNFF. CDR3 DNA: TGTGCCAGCAGTTCCGGGACAGGGAACTTCTTC.

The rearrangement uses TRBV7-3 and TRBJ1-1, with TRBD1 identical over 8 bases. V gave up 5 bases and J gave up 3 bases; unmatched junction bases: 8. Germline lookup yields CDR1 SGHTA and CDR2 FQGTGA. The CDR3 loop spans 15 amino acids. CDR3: CASSARQGSDTEAFF. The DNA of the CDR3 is TGTGCCAGCAGCGCCAGACAGGGGTCGGACACTGAAGCTTTCTTT.

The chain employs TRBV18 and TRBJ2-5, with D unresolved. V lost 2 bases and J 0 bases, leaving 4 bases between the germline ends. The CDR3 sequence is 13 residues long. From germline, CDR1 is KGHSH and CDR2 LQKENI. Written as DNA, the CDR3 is TGTGCCAGCTCACCAGTCAACCAAGAGACCCAGTACTTC. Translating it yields CASSPVNQETQYF.

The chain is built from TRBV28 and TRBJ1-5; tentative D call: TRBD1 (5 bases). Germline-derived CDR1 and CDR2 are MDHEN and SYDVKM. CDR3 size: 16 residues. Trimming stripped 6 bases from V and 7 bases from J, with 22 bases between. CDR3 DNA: TGTGCCAGCAGCCCCCTTGGAGTCTCGGGGGGACAGCCCCAGCATTTT. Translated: CASSPLGVSGGQPQHF. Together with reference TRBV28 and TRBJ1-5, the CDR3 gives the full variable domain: DVKVTQSSRYLVKRTGEKVFLECVQDMDHENMFWYRQDPGLGLRLIYFSYDVKMKEKGDIPEGYSVSREKKERFSLILESASTNQTSMYLCASSPLGVSGGQPQHFGDGTRLSIL.

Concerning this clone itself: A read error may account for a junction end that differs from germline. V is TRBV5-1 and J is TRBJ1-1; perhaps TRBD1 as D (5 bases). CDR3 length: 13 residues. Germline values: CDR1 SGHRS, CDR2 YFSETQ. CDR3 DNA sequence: TGCGCCAGCAGCCCTGGACACCTCACTGAAGATTTCTTT. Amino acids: CASSPGHLTEDFF.

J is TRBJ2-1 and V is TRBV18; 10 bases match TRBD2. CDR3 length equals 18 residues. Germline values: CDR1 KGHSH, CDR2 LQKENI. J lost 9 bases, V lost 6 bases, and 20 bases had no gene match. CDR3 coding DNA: TGTGCCAGCTCGCCGCGGCTAGCGGGAGTCCCCACCATGGGTGAGCAGTTCTTC. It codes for CASSPRLAGVPTMGEQFF. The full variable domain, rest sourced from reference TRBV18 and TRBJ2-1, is NAGVMQNPRHLVRRRGQEARLRCSPMKGHSHVYWYRQLPEEGLKFMVYLQKENIIDESGMPKERFSAEFPKEGPSILRIQQVVRGDSAAYFCASSPRLAGVPTMGEQFFGPGTRLTVL.

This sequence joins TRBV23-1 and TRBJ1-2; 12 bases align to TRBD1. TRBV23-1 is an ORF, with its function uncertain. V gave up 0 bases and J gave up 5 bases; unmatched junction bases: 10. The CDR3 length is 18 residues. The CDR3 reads CASSQSIRGDRGRYGYTF. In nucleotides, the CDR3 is TGCGCCAGCAGTCAATCGATTAGAGGGGACAGGGGGCGGTATGGCTACACCTTC.

The CDR3 spells CASSRGLAGGGKNIQYF. The CDR3 DNA is TGTGCCAGCAGCCGGGGACTAGCGGGAGGGGGCAAAAACATTCAGTACTTC. The chain employs TRBV7-6 and TRBJ2-4; 16 bases map to TRBD2. CDR1 and CDR2 from the germline V gene are SGHVS and FNYEAQ. V was pared by 5 bases and J by 3 bases, with 4 bases of the junction left unmatched. The CDR3 loop spans 17 amino acids.

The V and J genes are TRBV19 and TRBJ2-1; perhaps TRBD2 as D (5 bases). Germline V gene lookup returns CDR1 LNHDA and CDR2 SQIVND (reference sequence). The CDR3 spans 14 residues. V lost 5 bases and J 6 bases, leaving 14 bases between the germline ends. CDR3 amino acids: CASSSRGEPNEQFF. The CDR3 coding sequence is TGTGCCAGTAGTTCCCGGGGAGAGCCCAATGAGCAGTTCTTC.

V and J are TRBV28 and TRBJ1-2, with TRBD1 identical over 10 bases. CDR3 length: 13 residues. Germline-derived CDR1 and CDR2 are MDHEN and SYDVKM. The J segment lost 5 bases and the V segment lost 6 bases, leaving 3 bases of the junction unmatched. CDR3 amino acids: CASSRQGAYGYTF. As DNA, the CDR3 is TGTGCCAGCAGCAGACAGGGGGCATATGGCTACACCTTC.

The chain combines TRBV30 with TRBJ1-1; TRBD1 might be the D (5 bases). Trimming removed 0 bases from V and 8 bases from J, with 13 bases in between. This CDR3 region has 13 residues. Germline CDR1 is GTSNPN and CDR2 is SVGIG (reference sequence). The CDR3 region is CAWSVHWRDEAFF. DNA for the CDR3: TGTGCCTGGAGTGTACATTGGAGGGACGAAGCTTTCTTT.

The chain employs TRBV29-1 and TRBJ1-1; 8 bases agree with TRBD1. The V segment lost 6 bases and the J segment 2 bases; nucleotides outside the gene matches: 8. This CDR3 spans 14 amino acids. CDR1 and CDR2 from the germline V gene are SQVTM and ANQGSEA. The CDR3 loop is CSVDDRGINTEAFF. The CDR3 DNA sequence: TGCAGCGTAGACGACAGGGGAATTAACACTGAAGCTTTCTTT.

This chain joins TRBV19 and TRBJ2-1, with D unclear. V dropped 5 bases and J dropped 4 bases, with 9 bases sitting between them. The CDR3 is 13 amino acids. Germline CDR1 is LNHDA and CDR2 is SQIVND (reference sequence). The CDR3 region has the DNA TGTGCCAGTAGTTCTGGCAGGTACAATGAGCAGTTCTTC. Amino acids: CASSSGRYNEQFF.

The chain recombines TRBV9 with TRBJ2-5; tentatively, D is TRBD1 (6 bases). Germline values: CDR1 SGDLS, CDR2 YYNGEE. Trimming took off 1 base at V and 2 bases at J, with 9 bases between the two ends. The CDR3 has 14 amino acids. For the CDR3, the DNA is TGTGCCAGCAGCGTATTAGGGGGTCAAGAGACCCAGTACTTC. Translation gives CASSVLGGQETQYF.

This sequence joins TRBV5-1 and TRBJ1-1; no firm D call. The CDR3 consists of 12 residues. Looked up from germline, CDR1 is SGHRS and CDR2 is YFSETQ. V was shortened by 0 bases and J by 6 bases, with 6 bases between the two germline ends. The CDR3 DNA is TGCGCCAGCAGCTTGGACAAATCTGAAGCTTTCTTT. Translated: CASSLDKSEAFF. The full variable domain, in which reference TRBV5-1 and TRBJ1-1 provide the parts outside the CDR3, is KAGVTQTPRYLIKTRGQQVTLSCSPISGHRSVSWYQQTPGQGLQFLFEYFSETQRNKGNFPGRFSGRQFSNSRSEMNVSTLELGDSALYLCASSLDKSEAFFGQGTRLTVV.

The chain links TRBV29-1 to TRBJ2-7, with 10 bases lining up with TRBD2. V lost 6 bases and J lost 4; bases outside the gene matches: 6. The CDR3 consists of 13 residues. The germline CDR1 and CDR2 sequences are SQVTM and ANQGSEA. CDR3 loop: CSVTSSGSYEQYF. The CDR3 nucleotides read TGCAGCGTCACCTCTAGCGGGAGTTACGAGCAGTACTTC.

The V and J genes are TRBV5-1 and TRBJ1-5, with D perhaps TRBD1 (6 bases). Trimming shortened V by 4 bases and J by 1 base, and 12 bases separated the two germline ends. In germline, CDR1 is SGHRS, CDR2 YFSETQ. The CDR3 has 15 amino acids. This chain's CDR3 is CASSPSQGSNQPQHF. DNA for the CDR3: TGCGCCAGCAGCCCCAGTCAGGGGAGCAATCAGCCCCAGCATTTT.

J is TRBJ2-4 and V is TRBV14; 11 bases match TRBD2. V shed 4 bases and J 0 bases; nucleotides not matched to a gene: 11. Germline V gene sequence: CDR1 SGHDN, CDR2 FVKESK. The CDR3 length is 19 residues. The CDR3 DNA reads TGTGCCAGCAGCCCCGGGACTAGCGGAATAGGGGTAGCCAAAAACATTCAGTACTTC. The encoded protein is CASSPGTSGIGVAKNIQYF.

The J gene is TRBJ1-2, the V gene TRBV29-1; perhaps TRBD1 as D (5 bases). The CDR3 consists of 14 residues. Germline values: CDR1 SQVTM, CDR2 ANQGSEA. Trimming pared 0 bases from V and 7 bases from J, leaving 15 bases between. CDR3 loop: CSVEEGDKGPGYTF. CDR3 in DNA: TGCAGCGTTGAAGAGGGCGATAAGGGGCCTGGCTACACCTTC. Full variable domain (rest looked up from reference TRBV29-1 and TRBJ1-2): SAVISQKPSRDICQRGTSLTIQCQVDSQVTMMFWYRQQPGQSLTLIATANQGSEATYESGFVIDKFPISRPNLTFSTLTVSNMSPEDSSIYLCSVEEGDKGPGYTFGSGTRLTVV.

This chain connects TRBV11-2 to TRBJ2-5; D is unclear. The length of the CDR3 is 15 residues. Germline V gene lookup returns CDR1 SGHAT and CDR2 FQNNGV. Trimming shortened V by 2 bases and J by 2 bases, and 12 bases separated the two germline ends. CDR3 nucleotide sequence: TGTGCCAGCAGCTTATTCCAGCGATTGCAAGAGACCCAGTACTTC. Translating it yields CASSLFQRLQETQYF. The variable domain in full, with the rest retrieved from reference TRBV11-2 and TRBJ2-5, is EAGVAQSPRYKIIEKRQSVAFWCNPISGHATLYWYQQILGQGPKLLIQFQNNGVVDDSQLPKDRFSAERLKGVDSTLKIQPAKLEDSAVYLCASSLFQRLQETQYFGPGTRLLVL.

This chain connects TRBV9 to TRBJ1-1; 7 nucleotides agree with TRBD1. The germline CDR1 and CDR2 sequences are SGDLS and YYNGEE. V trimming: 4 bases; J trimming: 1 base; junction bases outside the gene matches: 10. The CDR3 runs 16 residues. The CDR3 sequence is CASSPRLTGTNTEAFF. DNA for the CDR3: TGTGCCAGCAGCCCTAGGTTGACAGGGACGAACACTGAAGCTTTCTTT.

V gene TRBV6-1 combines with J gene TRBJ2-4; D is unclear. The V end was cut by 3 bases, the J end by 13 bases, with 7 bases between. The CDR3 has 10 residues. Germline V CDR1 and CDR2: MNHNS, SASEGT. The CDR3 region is CASSDLSQYF. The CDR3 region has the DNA TGTGCCAGCAGTGACCTATCCCAGTACTTC.

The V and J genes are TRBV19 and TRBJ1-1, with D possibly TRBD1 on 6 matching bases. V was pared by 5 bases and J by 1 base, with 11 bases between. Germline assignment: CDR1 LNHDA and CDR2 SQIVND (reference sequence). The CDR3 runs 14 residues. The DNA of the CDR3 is TGTGCCAGTAGTGTAAGAGGGGGGAACACTGAAGCTTTCTTT. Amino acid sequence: CASSVRGGNTEAFF.

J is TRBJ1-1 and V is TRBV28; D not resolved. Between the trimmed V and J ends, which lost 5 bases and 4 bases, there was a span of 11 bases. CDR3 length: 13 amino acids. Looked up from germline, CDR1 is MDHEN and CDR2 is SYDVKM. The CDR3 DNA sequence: TGTGCCAGCAGTAACCGGGTCCTCACTGAAGCTTTCTTT. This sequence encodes CASSNRVLTEAFF.

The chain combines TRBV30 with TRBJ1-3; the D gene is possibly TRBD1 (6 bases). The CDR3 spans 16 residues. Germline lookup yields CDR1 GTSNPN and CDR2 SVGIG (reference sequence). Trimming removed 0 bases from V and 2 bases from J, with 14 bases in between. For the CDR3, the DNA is TGTGCCTGGAGTGTACCCGACAGGCGGGCTGGAAACACCATATATTTT. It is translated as CAWSVPDRRAGNTIYF.

The CDR3 DNA reads as TGTGCCAGCAGTCGAGGACAGGTCGGGCGCTATGGCTACACCTTC. Its translation: CASSRGQVGRYGYTF. This chain joins TRBV28 and TRBJ1-2, with 7 bases that match TRBD1. Germline trimming cut 5 bases from V and 4 bases from J; bases unmatched to any gene: 10. The CDR3 extends over 15 amino acids. Germline CDR1 reads MDHEN; CDR2 reads SYDVKM.

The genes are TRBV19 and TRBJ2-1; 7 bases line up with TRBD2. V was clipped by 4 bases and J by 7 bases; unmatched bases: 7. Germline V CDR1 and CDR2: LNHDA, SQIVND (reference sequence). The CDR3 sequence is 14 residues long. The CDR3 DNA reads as TGTGCCAGTAGTAGCGGGAGCAATCGAAATGAGCAGTTCTTC. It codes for CASSSGSNRNEQFF. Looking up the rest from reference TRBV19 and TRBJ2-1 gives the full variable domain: DGGITQSPKYLFRKEGQNVTLSCEQNLNHDAMYWYRQDPGQGLRLIYYSQIVNDFQKGDIAEGYSVSREKKESFPLTVTSAQKNPTAFYLCASSSGSNRNEQFFGPGTRLTVL.